This is a list of T cell receptor beta chains from one sample in a study of blood T cell repertoires in COVID-19. TCRdb keeps only in-frame clones here, not all; method: immunoSEQ multiplex PCR. The sample yields roughly 78,000 clones, around four fifths seen once. Sequences were obtained from peripheral blood. These receptors were taken from an elderly woman with acute or convalescent COVID-19. CDR3s include the opening cysteine and the closing phenylalanine or tryptophan. D genes are given only for firm matches. Some rows have no size entry. The others give once, few or many, or a class for an expanded clone.

16	TRBV5-1	TRBJ2-7	-	-	CASSLGKRADSYEQYF	TGCGCCAGCAGCTTGGGAAAGCGGGCCGATTCCTACGAGCAGTACTTC
15	TRBV5-1	TRBJ1-1	-	TRBD1	CASSPFESGGTEAFF	TGCGCCAGCTCCCCTTTCGAATCAGGGGGCACTGAAGCTTTCTTT
15	TRBV3-1/TRBV3-2	TRBJ2-2	-	TRBD1	CASSPGTGDVGELFF	TGTGCCAGCAGCCCAGGGACAGGGGATGTCGGGGAGCTGTTTTTT
13	TRBV30	TRBJ2-3	-	TRBD2	CAWSSSGGDTQYF	TGTGCCTGGAGTAGTAGCGGGGGAGATACGCAGTATTTT
14	TRBV19	TRBJ2-1	-	TRBD2	CASSLAGLDNEQFF	TGTGCCAGCAGCCTAGCGGGATTAGACAATGAGCAGTTCTTC
13	TRBV19	TRBJ1-1	-	-	CASNLRSNTEAFF	TGTGCCAGTAATCTGAGGTCGAACACTGAAGCTTTCTTT
15	TRBV11-2	TRBJ1-3	-	-	CASSLLGLSGNTIYF	TGTGCCAGCAGCTTATTGGGACTCTCTGGAAACACCATATATTTT
14	TRBV30	TRBJ2-2	-	TRBD2	CAWRGGGASGELFF	TGTGCCTGGCGCGGCGGGGGGGCCTCCGGGGAGCTGTTTTTT
13	TRBV19	TRBJ2-3	-	-	CASSGSSTDTQYF	TGTGCCAGTAGTGGCAGTAGCACAGATACGCAGTATTTT
14	TRBV30	TRBJ2-6	-	-	CACGLGSGANVLTF	TGTGCCTGCGGACTCGGCTCTGGGGCCAACGTCCTGACTTTC
16	TRBV11-3	TRBJ1-1	once	-	CASSLDGRGGNTEAFF	TGTGCCAGCAGCTTAGATGGGAGGGGAGGGAACACTGAAGCTTTCTTT
18	TRBV6-1	TRBJ2-7	-	-	CASSEASFGVGGSYEQYF	TGTGCCAGCAGTGAAGCGTCATTTGGTGTAGGGGGCTCCTACGAGCAGTACTTC
17	TRBV5-6	TRBJ2-2	-	-	CASSSLVEGGNTGELFF	TGTGCCAGCAGCTCACTCGTAGAAGGAGGGAACACCGGGGAGCTGTTTTTT
15	TRBV10-3	TRBJ1-2	-	-	CAISESKGVSHGYTF	TGTGCCATCAGTGAGTCAAAGGGGGTGTCGCATGGCTACACCTTC
16	TRBV19	TRBJ2-1	-	TRBD2	CASSIGGRWEYNEQFF	TGTGCCAGTAGTATAGGCGGGAGGTGGGAATACAATGAGCAGTTCTTC